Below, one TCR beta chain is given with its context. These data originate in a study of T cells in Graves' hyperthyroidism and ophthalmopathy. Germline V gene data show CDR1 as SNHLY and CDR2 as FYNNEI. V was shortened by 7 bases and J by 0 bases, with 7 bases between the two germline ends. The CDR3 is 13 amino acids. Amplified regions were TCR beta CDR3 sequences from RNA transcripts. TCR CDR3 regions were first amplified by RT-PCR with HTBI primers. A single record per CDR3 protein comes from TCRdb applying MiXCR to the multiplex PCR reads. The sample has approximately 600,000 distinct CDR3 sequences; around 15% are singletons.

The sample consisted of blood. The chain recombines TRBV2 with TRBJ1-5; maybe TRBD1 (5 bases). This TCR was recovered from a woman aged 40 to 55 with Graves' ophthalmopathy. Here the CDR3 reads CASTQVSNQPQHF. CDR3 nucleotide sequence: TGTGCCAGCACACAGGTTAGCAATCAGCCCCAGCATTTT.